This passage covers 31 T cell receptor beta chains from one sample sequenced in a study of T cell responses to AZD1222 COVID-19 vaccine. The table came from immunoSEQ multiplex PCR; TCRdb's copy has only in-frame clones and leaves some out. Of some 140,000 clones in the sample, roughly nine tenths were seen once. The sample here was peripheral blood, taken on day 0 of AZD1222 vaccination. Receptors originate from an adult in good health.

The genes are TRBV5-1 and TRBJ2-7; 16 nucleotides agree with TRBD2. The J segment lost 5 bases and the V segment lost 4 bases, leaving 15 bases of the junction unmatched. Per germline, CDR1 SGHRS and CDR2 YFSETQ. The CDR3 sequence is 19 residues long. In nucleotides, the CDR3 is TGCGCCAGCAGCGCCCCGGGACTAGCGGGAGGGCCGAAGATGAACGAGCAGTACTTC. The encoded protein is CASSAPGLAGGPKMNEQYF.

V gene TRBV5-8 combines with J gene TRBJ2-2; D unresolved. V was trimmed by 2 bases and J by 5 bases, leaving 7 bases between them. The CDR3 is 13 amino acids. Germline assignment: CDR1 SGHTS and CDR2 YDEGEE. Here the CDR3 reads CASSFPQTGELFF. The CDR3, as DNA: TGTGCCAGCAGCTTTCCGCAGACCGGGGAGCTGTTTTTT.

The chain recombines TRBV2 with TRBJ2-1; 7 positions agree with TRBD1. Trimming cost V 9 bases and J 7 bases; bases outside gene matches: 3. Germline V gene sequence: CDR1 SNHLY, CDR2 FYNNEI. The CDR3 loop spans 11 amino acids. The CDR3 DNA reads TGTGCCAGTGAACAGGGGAATGAGCAGTTCTTC. Amino acids: CASEQGNEQFF.

The rearrangement joins TRBV21-1 to TRBJ2-1; the listed D gene, TRBD2, was not tested against the DNA. TRBV21-1 is assigned pseudogene status. The CDR3 loop spans 17 amino acids. The CDR3 region is CASSTQRGALPYNEQFF. The CDR3 DNA is TGTGCCAGCAGCACCCAGCGGGGGGCTTTACCCTACAATGAGCAGTTCTTC.

The gene calls are TRBV12-5 and TRBJ2-1, with D tentatively TRBD2 (5 bases). Trimming took off 0 bases at V and 8 bases at J, with 17 bases between the two ends. This CDR3 comprises 16 residues. The germline V gene has CDR1 LGHNT and CDR2 FRNRAP. Here the CDR3 DNA reads TGTGCTAGTGGTTTGGTACTCGGTACTAGATTCTATGAGCAGTTCTTC. Its translation: CASGLVLGTRFYEQFF.

The chain recombines TRBV11-2 with TRBJ2-3, with 10 bases aligning to TRBD2. The junction had 7 bases not matched to a gene; V was cut back by 6 bases and J by 1 base. Germline values: CDR1 SGHAT, CDR2 FQNNGV. The CDR3 covers 16 residues. In DNA, the CDR3 is TGTGCCAGCAGTCCACTAGCGGGGAGCGGCACAGATACGCAGTATTTT. Its protein is CASSPLAGSGTDTQYF.

CDR3 sequence: CASSPGLAGGGTDTQYF. In DNA, the CDR3 is TGTGCCAGCAGCCCTGGACTAGCGGGAGGCGGCACAGATACGCAGTATTTT. V and J are TRBV7-8 and TRBJ2-3, with 14 bases aligning to TRBD2. J lost 1 base, V lost 5 bases, and 5 bases had no gene match. The CDR3 runs to 17 residues. Germline assignment: CDR1 SGHVS and CDR2 FQNEAQ.

This sequence joins TRBV19 and TRBJ2-7; D possibly uses TRBD1 or TRBD2 (6 bases each). V gave up 8 bases and J gave up 2 bases, with 13 bases separating them. Germline CDR1 LNHDA, CDR2 SQIVND (reference sequence). The length of the CDR3 is 13 residues. The CDR3 protein is CASAGQPPYEQYF. The CDR3 DNA reads as TGTGCCAGTGCGGGACAACCTCCCTACGAGCAGTACTTC.

V gene TRBV5-6 combines with J gene TRBJ2-7; 11 bases map to TRBD2. The CDR3 totals 16 residues. With V trimmed by 1 base and J by 5 bases, 8 bases remained unmatched. The germline V gene has CDR1 SGHDT and CDR2 YYEEEE. The CDR3 DNA is TGTGCCAGCAGCTTGATCGAGACTAGCGGGATGCACGAGCAGTACTTC. Its protein is CASSLIETSGMHEQYF.

The chain is built from TRBV27 and TRBJ2-4; 7 bases fit TRBD1. V was pared by 6 bases and J by 7 bases, with 9 bases of the junction left unmatched. This CDR3 spans 14 amino acids. The V gene's germline CDR1 is MNHEY and CDR2 SMNVEV (reference sequence). CDR3 sequence reads: CASSTGDIFNIQYF. The CDR3 coding sequence is TGTGCCAGCAGCACAGGGGATATTTTTAACATTCAGTACTTC.

The chain carries TRBV15 and TRBJ2-5; tentative D call: TRBD2 (6 bases). Germline V gives CDR1 LNHNV, CDR2 YYDKDF (reference sequence). This CDR3 has 15 amino acids. The germline V and J ends were trimmed by 2 bases and 1 base, with 11 bases remaining between them. The DNA for the CDR3 is TGTGCCACCAGCAGAATCGGGACTGCCCAAGAGACCCAGTACTTC. This encodes CATSRIGTAQETQYF.

The chain links TRBV7-2 to TRBJ2-1; D assignment may be TRBD1 or TRBD2 (5 bases each). Germline lookup yields CDR1 SGHTA and CDR2 FQGNSA. V was pared by 4 bases and J by 3 bases, with 16 bases between. CDR3 length equals 16 residues. The CDR3 here is CASSSTRDHNYNEQFF. The CDR3 DNA follows: TGTGCCAGCAGCTCTACCAGGGACCACAACTACAATGAGCAGTTCTTC.

The chain combines TRBV9 with TRBJ2-2; tentative D call: TRBD2 (6 bases). V was cut by 2 bases and J by 0 bases, with 11 bases left in between. Germline V gene lookup returns CDR1 SGDLS and CDR2 YYNGEE. The CDR3 loop spans 16 amino acids. The CDR3 DNA sequence: TGTGCCAGCAGCGTGAATAGCGGTACGAACACCGGGGAGCTGTTTTTT. Encoded protein: CASSVNSGTNTGELFF. The whole variable domain, filled in from reference TRBV9 and TRBJ2-2, reads DSGVTQTPKHLITATGQRVTLRCSPRSGDLSVYWYQQSLDQGLQFLIQYYNGEERAKGNILERFSAQQFPDLHSELNLSSLELGDSALYFCASSVNSGTNTGELFFGEGSRLTVL.

The rearrangement uses TRBV5-6 and TRBJ2-3; no firm D call. Germline V gene lookup returns CDR1 SGHDT and CDR2 YYEEEE. The CDR3 covers 13 residues. Trimming stripped 0 bases from V and 1 base from J, with 3 bases between. CDR3 nucleotides: TGTGCCAGCAGCTTGGGGCGCACAGATACGCAGTATTTT. Residues: CASSLGRTDTQYF.

Only one count was recorded for this clone. The chain carries TRBV20-1 and TRBJ2-7; 8 bases match TRBD1. Per the germline V gene, CDR1 is DFQATT and CDR2 is SNEGSKA (reference sequence). Trimming at V came to 3 bases and at J to 4 bases, leaving 5 bases not matched to a gene. This CDR3 comprises 13 residues. Here the CDR3 reads CSASTGGKYEQYF. In DNA form, the CDR3 reads TGCAGTGCTAGTACAGGGGGAAAGTACGAGCAGTACTTC.

The chain carries TRBV6-5 and TRBJ2-1; 10 bases fit TRBD1. V dropped 4 bases and J dropped 7; count of bases not matched to a gene: 4. The CDR3 has 14 amino acids. Germline CDR1 reads MNHEY; CDR2 reads SVGAGI. This chain's CDR3 is CASSSGTGVNEQFF. The CDR3 DNA sequence: TGTGCCAGCAGTTCCGGGACAGGGGTTAATGAGCAGTTCTTC.

The chain uses TRBV6-1 and TRBJ1-6, with a possible D match to TRBD1 (6 bases). CDR3 size: 16 residues. V was cut by 2 bases and J by 7 bases, with 15 bases left in between. Germline lookup yields CDR1 MNHNS and CDR2 SASEGT. CDR3 protein: CASSELPGGRNSPLHF. CDR3 nucleotide sequence: TGTGCCAGCAGTGAATTACCGGGGGGCAGAAATTCACCCCTCCACTTT.

The genes are TRBV25-1 and TRBJ1-2; D not certain. CDR1 and CDR2 from the germline V gene are MGHDK and SYGVNS. The CDR3 consists of 15 residues. The V end lost 6 bases, the J end lost 2 bases, and 16 bases lay between the germline ends. CDR3 DNA sequence: TGTGCCAGCAGCGGGTCCCATATGGGGAACTATGGCTACACCTTC. This sequence encodes CASSGSHMGNYGYTF.

This chain uses TRBV6-5 with TRBJ1-5; D unresolved. V shed 2 bases and J shed 6 bases, with 11 bases lying between them. CDR3 length: 14 residues. The germline V gene encodes CDR1 MNHEY and CDR2 SVGAGI. CDR3 sequence reads: CASSYVEKGQPQHF. The CDR3 coding sequence is TGTGCCAGCAGTTACGTGGAAAAGGGTCAGCCCCAGCATTTT.

The CDR3 DNA follows: TGTGCCAGCAGCTTTCGGCAGGGCGAAAACACCGGGGAGCTGTTTTTT. Its translation is CASSFRQGENTGELFF. The chain carries TRBV7-9 and TRBJ2-2; D perhaps matches TRBD1 (5 bases). Germline CDR1 reads SEHNR; CDR2 reads FQNEAQ (reference sequence). V lost 3 bases, J lost 2 bases, and 13 bases lay in between. There are 16 residues in the CDR3.

Here the CDR3 reads CASSFRPGPTGNNSPLHF. DNA for the CDR3: TGTGCCAGCAGCTTTCGCCCGGGACCGACAGGGAATAATTCACCCCTCCACTTT. The V gene is TRBV7-8, the J gene TRBJ1-6, with TRBD1 matching 7 bases. The trim removed 3 bases at V and 5 bases at J, leaving 13 bases unmatched. The germline V gene encodes CDR1 SGHVS and CDR2 FQNEAQ. This CDR3 comprises 18 residues. Full variable domain (remainder filled in from reference TRBV7-8 and TRBJ1-6): GAGVSQSPRYKVAKRGQDVALRCDPISGHVSLFWYQQALGQGPEFLTYFQNEAQLDKSGLPSDRFFAERPEGSVSTLKIQRTQQEDSAVYLCASSFRPGPTGNNSPLHFGNGTRLTVT.

The chain links TRBV5-1 to TRBJ2-1; 9 positions match TRBD2. Unmatched junction bases numbered 2, after V lost 3 bases and J lost 1 base. CDR1 SGHRS and CDR2 YFSETQ come from the germline V gene. CDR3 length: 15 amino acids. The CDR3 here is CASSSGLASYNEQFF. CDR3 nucleotides: TGCGCCAGCAGCTCGGGACTAGCTTCCTACAATGAGCAGTTCTTC.

This clone was seen a single time. This chain's CDR3 is CATSDTTRLDNEQFF. The CDR3 coding sequence is TGTGCCACCAGTGATACAACCCGCCTTGACAATGAGCAGTTCTTC. The chain has TRBV24-1 and TRBJ2-1; no clear D gene. The CDR3 runs 15 residues. The V end lost 3 bases, the J end lost 5 bases, and 13 bases lay between the germline ends. Germline values: CDR1 KGHDR, CDR2 SFDVKD.

V usage is TRBV9 and J usage is TRBJ2-1; 7 bases map to TRBD2. Germline V CDR1 and CDR2: SGDLS, YYNGEE. The CDR3 is 15 amino acids. Germline trimming cut 0 bases from V and 4 bases from J; bases unmatched to any gene: 4. CDR3 residues: CASSVAPGGYNEQFF. The CDR3 region has the DNA TGTGCCAGCAGCGTAGCACCGGGAGGTTACAATGAGCAGTTCTTC.

This sequence joins TRBV27 and TRBJ2-7; D possibly corresponds to TRBD2 (6 bases). Germline values: CDR1 MNHEY, CDR2 SMNVEV (reference sequence). V was clipped by 7 bases and J by 0 bases, with 16 bases between them. The length of the CDR3 is 15 residues. The CDR3: CASTSPGRGSYEQYF. The CDR3 DNA reads as TGTGCCAGCACCTCCCCCGGGCGGGGCTCCTACGAGCAGTACTTC.

The chain employs TRBV9 and TRBJ1-6; D gene uncertain. The CDR3 length is 13 residues. CDR1 and CDR2 (germline): SGDLS, YYNGEE. Trimming took 4 bases from V and 9 from J, leaving 11 bases between them. The CDR3 DNA sequence: TGTGCCAGCAGCACGGCGACAAGTTCACCCCTCCACTTT. Translation: CASSTATSSPLHF.

This clone was seen only once. This chain links TRBV18 with TRBJ2-1, with 11 positions matching TRBD2. CDR3 length: 14 amino acids. Germline CDR1 is KGHSH and CDR2 is LQKENI. After removal of 5 bases from V and 9 bases from J, the junction contained 6 bases not matched to a gene. The CDR3 DNA follows: TGTGCCAGCTCAACACTAGCGGGAGTCAGTGAGCAGTTCTTC. Protein product: CASSTLAGVSEQFF.

This chain links TRBV19 with TRBJ1-1; D is unresolved. CDR1 and CDR2 from the germline V gene are LNHDA and SQIVND (reference sequence). V was cut by 1 base and J by 4 bases, with 7 bases left in between. The CDR3 is 13 amino acids. Written as DNA, the CDR3 is TGTGCCAGTAGTATAGGGGCAGCCACTGAAGCTTTCTTT. This sequence encodes CASSIGAATEAFF.

The chain combines TRBV9 with TRBJ1-2; no reliable D call. The CDR3 sequence is 18 residues long. The V gene's germline CDR1 is SGDLS and CDR2 YYNGEE. V lost 0 bases and J lost 8, with 26 bases in between. CDR3 in amino acids: CASSVASTLRGVDKGYTF. CDR3 DNA sequence: TGTGCCAGCAGCGTAGCTTCAACCCTTCGTGGGGTGGATAAAGGCTACACCTTC.

V is TRBV29-1 and J is TRBJ2-7, with D tentatively TRBD1 (7 bases). This CDR3 contains 13 residues. Trimming took off 6 bases at V and 5 bases at J, with 17 bases between the two ends. Per the germline V gene, CDR1 is SQVTM and CDR2 is ANQGSEA. CDR3 sequence: CSVTDREADEQYF. CDR3 sequence (DNA): TGCAGCGTCACCGACAGGGAGGCGGACGAGCAGTACTTC.

V usage is TRBV20-1 and J usage is TRBJ1-6; 8 bases align to TRBD1. The CDR3 spans 16 residues. Germline values: CDR1 DFQATT, CDR2 SNEGSKA (reference sequence). Trimming cost V 3 bases and J 9 bases; bases outside gene matches: 13. CDR3 in amino acids: CSASLGAGGSISPLHF. For the CDR3, the DNA is TGCAGTGCTAGTTTAGGGGCAGGGGGCTCGATTTCACCCCTCCACTTT.